This T cell receptor (beta chain) was retrieved from a study of radiation and T cells in renal cell carcinoma. Study results and limitations: Top tumor clonotypes rose in blood 2 weeks post-radiation, then contracted.

Produced via immunoSEQ multiplex PCR; TCRdb's table is partial and in-frame only. The sample includes some 150,000 clones, approximately 86% of them seen just once. As to time point: blood 4 weeks post-SBRT, at nephrectomy. The treatment denotes: 15 Gy SBRT to primary tumor, nephrectomy 4 weeks later. Radiation-treated patients gave blood at baseline, week 2 and week 4. The CDR3 is 15 amino acids. The germline CDR1 and CDR2 sequences are SGHKS and YYEKEE (reference sequence). The V and J ends lost 0 bases and 2 bases respectively, with 9 bases between them. About this clone itself: Its antigen is unidentified.

The sequence derives from a woman aged 50 to 60 with renal cell carcinoma. The sample here was blood, taken from a patient whose treatment included radiotherapy and nephrectomy. This chain links TRBV5-5 with TRBJ2-4; D is possibly TRBD1 or TRBD2 (5 bases each). Here the CDR3 DNA reads TGTGCCAGCAGCTTGGATGGGGGAACCAAAAACATTCAGTACTTC. Its protein is CASSLDGGTKNIQYF.